This T cell receptor beta chain was retrieved from a study of cytomegalovirus exposure and HLA in healthy donors. This CDR3 contains 16 residues. With V trimmed by 4 bases and J by 4 bases, 7 bases remained unmatched. The germline V gene has CDR1 MGHRA and CDR2 YSYEKL. PCR primers comprised 60 Vbeta and 13 Jbeta primers. Sequencing was performed with immunoSEQ multiplex PCR; in TCRdb, only in-frame clones are kept and a portion is missing. The sample yields roughly 93,000 clones, over 75% seen once. The chain uses TRBV4-1 and TRBJ1-6; 7 bases are shared with TRBD1. Sequencing was carried out using PBMCs. This receptor was taken from a man aged 25 to 40 in good health and CMV-seronegative. The CDR3 DNA reads TGCGCCAGCAGCCTCATCGACAGGGATTATAATTCACCCCTCCACTTT. Its translation is CASSLIDRDYNSPLHF.